The 7 T cell receptor beta chains listed next were all sequenced from one sample in a study of CD8 T cells in Susac syndrome. Random-hexamer reverse transcription was applied to about 0.45 to 1 ug RNA. Via MiXCR, TCRdb re-called the immunoSEQ multiplex PCR reads, giving one row per CDR3 protein. The sample records under 300,000 distinct CDR3 sequences, less than 96% being singletons. Input material: CD4+ T cells from PBMCs. These receptors originate from a human donor with Susac syndrome.

This clonotype was detected once. In DNA form, the CDR3 reads TGCAGTGCCCGGCCGGGACTAGCCACAGATACGCAGTATTTT. Translating it yields CSARPGLATDTQYF. The V and J genes are TRBV20-1 and TRBJ2-3; the match to TRBD2 covers 9 bases. Trimming removed 6 bases from V and 2 bases from J; junction bases left unmatched: 6. This CDR3 has 14 amino acids. Germline V CDR1 and CDR2: DFQATT, SNEGSKA (reference sequence).

V usage is TRBV18 and J usage is TRBJ2-7; 7 bases are a match to TRBD1. Per germline, CDR1 KGHSH and CDR2 LQKENI. This CDR3 is 15 amino acids long. V dropped 2 bases and J dropped 2; count of bases not matched to a gene: 6. The CDR3, as DNA: TGTGCCAGCTCACCAGCCGGGACAGTAGCCTACGAGCAGTACTTC. Its translation is CASSPAGTVAYEQYF.

The rearrangement links TRBV29-1 to TRBJ2-2; possibly TRBD2 for D (5 bases). This CDR3 has 14 amino acids. Germline-derived CDR1 and CDR2 are SQVTM and ANQGSEA. V was pared by 6 bases and J by 0 bases, with 11 bases between. CDR3 DNA sequence: TGCAGCGTACCGGGAACTACGAACACCGGGGAGCTGTTTTTT. It yields the protein CSVPGTTNTGELFF.

This chain uses TRBV30 with TRBJ2-7, with a weak D call TRBD2 (6 bases). Germline values: CDR1 GTSNPN, CDR2 SVGIG (reference sequence). CDR3 length equals 13 residues. The germline V and J ends were trimmed by 2 bases and 6 bases, with 14 bases remaining between them. CDR3 region: CAWSPTPLAEQYF. The CDR3 DNA is TGTGCCTGGAGTCCTACCCCACTAGCCGAGCAGTACTTC.

The genes are TRBV9 and TRBJ1-2; D gene unclear. Germline loops: CDR1 SGDLS, CDR2 YYNGEE. CDR3 length: 14 residues. Trimming stripped 2 bases from V and 7 bases from J, with 15 bases between. CDR3 nucleotides: TGTGCCAGCAGCGTGGGTTTGGAGGCGATTGGCTACACCTTC. Its translation: CASSVGLEAIGYTF.

V is TRBV29-1 and J is TRBJ1-1; D not certain. The germline V gene encodes CDR1 SQVTM and CDR2 ANQGSEA. V was clipped by 5 bases and J by 1 base, with 5 bases between them. This CDR3 comprises 11 residues. The CDR3 DNA follows: TGCAGCGTTAAGGGGAACACTGAAGCTTTCTTT. Translating gives CSVKGNTEAFF.

V and J are TRBV11-1 and TRBJ2-7, with TRBD1 as a possible D gene (5 bases). There are 15 residues in the CDR3. Between the trimmed V and J ends, which lost 1 base and 3 bases, there was a span of 13 bases. CDR1 and CDR2 from the germline V gene are SGHAT and FQDESV (reference sequence). The CDR3 is CASSLGPGRDYEQYF. The CDR3 DNA is TGTGCCAGCAGCTTAGGGCCCGGCAGGGACTACGAGCAGTACTTC.